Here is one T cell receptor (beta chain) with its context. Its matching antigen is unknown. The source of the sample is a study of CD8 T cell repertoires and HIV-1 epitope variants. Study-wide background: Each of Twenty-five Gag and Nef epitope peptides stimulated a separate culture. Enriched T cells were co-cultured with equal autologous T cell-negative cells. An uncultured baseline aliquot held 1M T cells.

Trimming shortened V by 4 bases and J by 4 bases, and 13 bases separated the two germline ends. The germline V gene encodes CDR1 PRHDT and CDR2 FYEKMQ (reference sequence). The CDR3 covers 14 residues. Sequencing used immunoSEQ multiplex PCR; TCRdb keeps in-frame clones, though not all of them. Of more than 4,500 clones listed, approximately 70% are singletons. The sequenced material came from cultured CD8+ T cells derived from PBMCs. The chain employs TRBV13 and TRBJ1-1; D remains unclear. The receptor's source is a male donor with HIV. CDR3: CASSSQDRGTEAFF. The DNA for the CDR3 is TGTGCCAGCAGCTCGCAGGACCGCGGCACTGAAGCTTTCTTT.